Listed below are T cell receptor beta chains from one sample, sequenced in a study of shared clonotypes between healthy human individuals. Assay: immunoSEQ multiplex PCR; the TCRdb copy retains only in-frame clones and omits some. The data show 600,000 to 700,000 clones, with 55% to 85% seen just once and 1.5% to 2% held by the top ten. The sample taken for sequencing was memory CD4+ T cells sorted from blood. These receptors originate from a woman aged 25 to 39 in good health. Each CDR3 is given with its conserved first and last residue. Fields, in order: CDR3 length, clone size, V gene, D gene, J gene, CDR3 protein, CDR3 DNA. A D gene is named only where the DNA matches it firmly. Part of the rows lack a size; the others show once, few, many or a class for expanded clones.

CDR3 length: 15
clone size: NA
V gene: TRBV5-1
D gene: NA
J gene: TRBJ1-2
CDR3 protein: CASSLGGEGNYGYTF
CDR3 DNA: TGCGCCAGCAGCTTGGGGGGAGAGGGTAACTATGGCTACACCTTC

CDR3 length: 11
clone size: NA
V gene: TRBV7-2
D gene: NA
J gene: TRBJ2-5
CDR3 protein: CASSFLETQYF
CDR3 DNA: TGTGCCAGCAGCTTTTTGGAGACCCAGTACTTC

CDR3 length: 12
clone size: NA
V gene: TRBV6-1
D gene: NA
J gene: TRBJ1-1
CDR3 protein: CASSLEATEAFF
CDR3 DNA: TGTGCCAGCAGTCTCGAAGCCACTGAAGCTTTCTTT

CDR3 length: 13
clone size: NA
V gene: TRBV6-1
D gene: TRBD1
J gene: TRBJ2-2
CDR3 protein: CATRGQSAGELFF
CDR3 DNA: TGTGCCACCAGGGGGCAGTCGGCCGGGGAGCTGTTTTTT

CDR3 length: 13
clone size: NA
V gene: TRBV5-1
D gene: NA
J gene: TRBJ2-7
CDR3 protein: CASTRTGSYEQYF
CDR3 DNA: TGCGCCAGCACCCGGACTGGCTCCTACGAGCAGTACTTC

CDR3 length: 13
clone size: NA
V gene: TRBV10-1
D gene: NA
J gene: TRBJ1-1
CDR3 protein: CASSGGPVLEAFF
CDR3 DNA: TGCGCCAGCAGTGGAGGACCGGTCCTTGAAGCTTTCTTT

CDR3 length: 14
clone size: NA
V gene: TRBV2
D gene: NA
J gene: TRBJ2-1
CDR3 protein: CASSASRSGNEQFF
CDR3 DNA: TGTGCCAGCAGTGCGTCCCGGTCGGGCAATGAGCAGTTCTTC

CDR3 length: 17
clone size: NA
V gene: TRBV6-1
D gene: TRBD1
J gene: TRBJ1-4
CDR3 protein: CASSEAGDRGRGEKLFF
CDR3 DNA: TGTGCCAGCAGTGAAGCAGGGGACAGGGGGCGCGGGGAAAAACTGTTTTTT

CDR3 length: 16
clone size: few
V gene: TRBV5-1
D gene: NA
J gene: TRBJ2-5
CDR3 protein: CASSATGGAIQETQYF
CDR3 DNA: TGCGCCAGCAGCGCCACCGGAGGGGCTATACAAGAGACCCAGTACTTC

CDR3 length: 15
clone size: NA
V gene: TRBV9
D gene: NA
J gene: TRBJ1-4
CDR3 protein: CASSQGHRAYEKLFF
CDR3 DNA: TGTGCCAGCAGTCAAGGACACCGGGCCTATGAAAAACTGTTTTTT

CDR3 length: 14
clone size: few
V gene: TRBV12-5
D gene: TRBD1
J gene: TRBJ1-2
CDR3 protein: CASADGQGDYGYTF
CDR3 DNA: TGTGCTAGTGCCGACGGACAGGGCGACTATGGCTACACCTTC

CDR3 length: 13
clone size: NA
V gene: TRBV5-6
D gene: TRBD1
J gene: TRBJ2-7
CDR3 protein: CASSSYRGDEQYF
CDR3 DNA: TGTGCCAGCAGCTCCTACAGGGGGGACGAGCAGTACTTC

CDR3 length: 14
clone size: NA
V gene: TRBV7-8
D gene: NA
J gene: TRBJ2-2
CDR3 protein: CASSLATGTGELFF
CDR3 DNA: TGTGCCAGCAGCTTAGCGACGGGCACCGGGGAGCTGTTTTTT

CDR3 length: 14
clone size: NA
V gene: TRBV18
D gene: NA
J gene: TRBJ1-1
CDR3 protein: CASSPTDGVSEAFF
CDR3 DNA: TGTGCCAGCTCACCGACGGACGGGGTTTCTGAAGCTTTCTTT

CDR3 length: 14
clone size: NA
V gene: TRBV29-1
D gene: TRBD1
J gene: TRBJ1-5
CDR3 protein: CSASTGGANQPQHF
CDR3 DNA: TGCAGCGCTTCAACAGGGGGCGCAAATCAGCCCCAGCATTTT

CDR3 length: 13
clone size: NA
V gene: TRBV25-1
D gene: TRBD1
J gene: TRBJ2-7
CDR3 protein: CASSRDRGSEQYF
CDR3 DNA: TGTGCCAGCAGCCGGGACAGGGGTTCCGAGCAGTACTTC

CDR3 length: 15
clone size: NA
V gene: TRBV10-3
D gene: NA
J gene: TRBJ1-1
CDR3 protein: CAINTQGSSNTEAFF
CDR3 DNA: TGTGCCATTAATACCCAGGGGTCTTCGAACACTGAAGCTTTCTTT

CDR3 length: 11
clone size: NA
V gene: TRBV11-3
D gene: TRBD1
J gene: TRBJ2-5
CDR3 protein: CASSNGQGQYF
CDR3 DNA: TGTGCCAGCAGCAACGGACAGGGGCAGTACTTC

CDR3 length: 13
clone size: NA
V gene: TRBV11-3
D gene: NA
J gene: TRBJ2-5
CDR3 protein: CASSLGSQETQYF
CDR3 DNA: TGTGCCAGCAGCTTAGGCAGCCAAGAGACCCAGTACTTC

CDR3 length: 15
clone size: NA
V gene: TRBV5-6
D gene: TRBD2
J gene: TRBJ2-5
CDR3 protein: CASSLLGLLQETQYF
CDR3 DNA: TGTGCCAGCAGCTTGCTGGGACTACTACAAGAGACCCAGTACTTC

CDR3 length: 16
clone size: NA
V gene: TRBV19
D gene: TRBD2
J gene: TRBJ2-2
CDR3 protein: CASRGAGTINTGELFF
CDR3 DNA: TGTGCCAGTAGGGGAGCGGGAACCATAAACACCGGGGAGCTGTTTTTT

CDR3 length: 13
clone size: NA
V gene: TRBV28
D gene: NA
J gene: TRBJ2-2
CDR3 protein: CASSYTNTGELFF
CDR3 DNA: TGTGCCAGCAGTTACACGAACACCGGGGAGCTGTTTTTT